A single sample gave rise to the 2 T cell receptor beta chains below, sequenced in a study of CD8 T cells in ankylosing spondylitis. Regarding the study as a whole: A motif in TCR beta, a set of roughly 8 highly homologous variants, appeared characteristic of ankylosing spondylitis blood.

A single record per CDR3 protein comes from TCRdb applying MiXCR to the 5' RACE reads. Of more than 650,000 distinct CDR3 sequences in the sample, roughly 12% are singletons; the top ten hold 0.51%. For these TCRs, the target antigens are not known. Sample: blood, either unsorted or a sorted T cell fraction (not recorded which). These receptors originate from a male donor with ankylosing spondylitis.

The chain employs TRBV7-8 and TRBJ2-1; D may be TRBD2 (7 bases). V shed 5 bases and J shed 8 bases, with 16 bases lying between them. Germline assignment: CDR1 SGHVS and CDR2 FQNEAQ. The CDR3 contains 14 residues. The CDR3, as DNA: TGTGCCAGCAGCCTGGGGGGGGGCATGGATGAGCAGTTCTTC. It yields the protein CASSLGGGMDEQFF.

The chain is built from TRBV5-1 and TRBJ2-2, with 9 bases identical to TRBD1. The V segment lost 4 bases and the J segment 3 bases; nucleotides outside the gene matches: 4. The CDR3 length is 15 residues. Germline CDR1 reads SGHRS; CDR2 reads YFSETQ. In nucleotides, the CDR3 is TGCGCCAGCAGCCAACAGGGGGCCGACACCGGGGAGCTGTTTTTT. As protein: CASSQQGADTGELFF.